The entry below gives a single T cell receptor beta chain sequence along with its context. This sample stems from a study of blood T cell repertoires in COVID-19. Repertoires were generated with immunoSEQ multiplex PCR, while TCRdb's copy carries only in-frame clones and drops some. The sample holds about 200,000 clones; 92% are singletons and the top ten take 0.7% to 0.85%. V lost 4 bases and J lost 4; bases outside the gene matches: 1. This CDR3 contains 13 residues. Germline-derived CDR1 and CDR2 are ENHRY and SYGVKD. This receptor was taken from a man aged 55 to 70 with COVID-19, enrolled during active disease. This sequence joins TRBV10-3 and TRBJ2-1; 7 bases are a match to TRBD1. The source material was peripheral blood. The CDR3 nucleotides read TGTGCCATCAGTGGGGGACAGTACAATGAGCAGTTCTTC. As protein: CAISGGQYNEQFF.